Shown below are 24 T cell receptor beta chains from a single sample sequenced in a study of cytomegalovirus exposure and HLA in healthy donors. Sequencing was performed with immunoSEQ multiplex PCR; in TCRdb, only in-frame clones are kept and a portion is missing. Of 65,000 to 90,000 clones in the sample, approximately 95% were seen once. Sequenced material: PBMCs. The receptors were gathered from a man between 18 and 29 years old in good health and CMV-seronegative.

The chain joins TRBV7-3 to TRBJ2-1, with D perhaps TRBD2 (5 bases). The CDR3 loop spans 13 amino acids. CDR1 and CDR2 from the germline V gene are SGHTA and FQGTGA. Trimming took 4 bases from V and 9 from J, leaving 13 bases between them. CDR3 DNA sequence: TGTGCCAGCAGCTCAAACGGGGTTGGTGAGCAGTTCTTC. Amino acids: CASSSNGVGEQFF. Full variable domain (missing parts from reference TRBV7-3 and TRBJ2-1): GAGVSQTPSNKVTEKGKYVELRCDPISGHTALYWYRQSLGQGPEFLIYFQGTGAADDSGLPNDRFFAVRPEGSVSTLKIQRTERGDSAVYLCASSSNGVGEQFFGPGTRLTVL.

This chain links TRBV9 with TRBJ2-3, with TRBD1 matching over 11 bases. The trim removed 0 bases at V and 4 bases at J, leaving 4 bases unmatched. CDR1 and CDR2 from the germline V gene are SGDLS and YYNGEE. This CDR3 contains 16 residues. CDR3 bases: TGTGCCAGCAGCGTAGGCCTGGGACAGGGGGCAGATACGCAGTATTTT. This codes for CASSVGLGQGADTQYF.

The V gene is TRBV2, the J gene TRBJ1-2; unclear D gene. V was pared by 5 bases and J by 8 bases, with 15 bases between. The germline V gene has CDR1 SNHLY and CDR2 FYNNEI. This CDR3 is built from 13 residues. CDR3 amino acids: CASSHLRGEGYTF. DNA for the CDR3: TGTGCCAGCAGTCACCTGCGGGGTGAGGGCTACACCTTC. Full variable domain (remainder filled in from reference TRBV2 and TRBJ1-2): EPEVTQTPSHQVTQMGQEVILRCVPISNHLYFYWYRQILGQKVEFLVSFYNNEISEKSEIFDDQFSVERPDGSNFTLKIRSTKLEDSAMYFCASSHLRGEGYTFGSGTRLTVV.

This chain joins TRBV5-1 and TRBJ2-1; 9 bases match TRBD2. This CDR3 comprises 12 residues. Germline CDR1 is SGHRS and CDR2 is YFSETQ. The CDR3 sequence: CAAGGVNNEQFF. The CDR3, as DNA: TGCGCGGCGGGGGGGGTGAACAATGAGCAGTTCTTC.

The chain employs TRBV5-1 and TRBJ1-2, with 8 nucleotides matching TRBD1. This CDR3 spans 14 amino acids. Trimming at V came to 4 bases and at J to 2 bases, leaving 4 bases not matched to a gene. Germline V gene data show CDR1 as SGHRS and CDR2 as YFSETQ. The CDR3 nucleotides are TGCGCCAGCAGCCCCAGGACAGGGAACTATGGCTACACCTTC. It is translated as CASSPRTGNYGYTF.

The V call is TRBV28, the J call TRBJ1-5, with 8 bases aligning to TRBD1. Per the germline V gene, CDR1 is MDHEN and CDR2 is SYDVKM. The V gene end was trimmed by 4 bases and the J gene end by 6 bases; junction bases not matched to a gene: 8. The length of the CDR3 is 15 residues. In nucleotides, the CDR3 is TGTGCCAGCAGTTCCGGACAGGGTGAGGGTCAGCCCCAGCATTTT. This sequence encodes CASSSGQGEGQPQHF.

The chain has TRBV28 and TRBJ1-2; D may be TRBD1 (6 bases). The ends were cut back, 5 bases at V and 4 bases at J, with 17 bases in the middle. Germline assignment: CDR1 MDHEN and CDR2 SYDVKM. CDR3 length: 15 amino acids. CDR3 nucleotides: TGTGCCAGCAGTCCAGGGGATAGAAGCTCCTATGGCTACACCTTC. It translates to CASSPGDRSSYGYTF.

V is TRBV12-2 and J is TRBJ2-7; TRBD2, the D gene given by the table, was not confirmed from the DNA. TRBV12-2 is a pseudogene segment. This CDR3 comprises 15 residues. CDR3 sequence: CASRLSRRAPYEQYF. CDR3 sequence (DNA): TGTGCAAGTCGCTTATCGAGGCGGGCCCCCTACGAGCAGTACTTC.

V gene TRBV30 combines with J gene TRBJ2-1; unclear D gene. The germline gives CDR1 GTSNPN, CDR2 SVGIG (reference sequence). The CDR3 has 10 residues. The germline V and J ends were trimmed by 8 bases and 9 bases, with 11 bases remaining between them. In nucleotides, the CDR3 is TGTGCCCGCGGTACGAGTGAGCAGTTCTTC. Residues: CARGTSEQFF.

The sample holds a few counts of this clone. The chain has TRBV7-9 and TRBJ1-1; weak D call: TRBD1 (6 bases). The V gene's germline CDR1 is SEHNR and CDR2 FQNEAQ (reference sequence). The V end was cut by 6 bases, the J end by 6 bases, with 11 bases between. This CDR3 region has 12 residues. The CDR3: CASSQQGPEAFF. The CDR3, as DNA: TGTGCCAGCAGTCAACAGGGTCCTGAAGCTTTCTTT.

V usage is TRBV5-1 and J usage is TRBJ1-1; D is possibly TRBD1 (6 bases). Germline lookup yields CDR1 SGHRS and CDR2 YFSETQ. Trimming shortened V by 4 bases and J by 4 bases, and 14 bases separated the two germline ends. The CDR3 totals 14 residues. As DNA, the CDR3 is TGCGCCAGCAGCACAACAGGGATGGGCACTGAAGCTTTCTTT. Translated: CASSTTGMGTEAFF.

This sequence joins TRBV18 and TRBJ1-5; D is possibly TRBD1 (6 bases). Trimming took off 4 bases at V and 3 bases at J, with 16 bases between the two ends. CDR1 is KGHSH and CDR2 is LQKENI in the germline V gene. The CDR3 runs to 16 residues. Here the CDR3 DNA reads TGTGCCAGCTCACGACTCTCACAGGGAAACAATCAGCCCCAGCATTTT. Its protein product is CASSRLSQGNNQPQHF.

V is TRBV28 and J is TRBJ1-5; TRBD1 matches 8 bases. Germline assignment: CDR1 MDHEN and CDR2 SYDVKM. J was trimmed by 6 bases and V by 2 bases; bases with no gene match: 6. This CDR3 spans 15 amino acids. CDR3: CASSLTDRDIQPQHF. DNA of the CDR3: TGTGCCAGCAGTTTAACGGACAGGGATATTCAGCCCCAGCATTTT.

This chain joins TRBV30 and TRBJ1-2; 10 bases map to TRBD1. V trimming: 4 bases; J trimming: 4 bases; junction bases outside the gene matches: 9. The CDR3 runs 15 residues. Per the germline V gene, CDR1 is GTSNPN and CDR2 is SVGIG (reference sequence). The CDR3 DNA reads as TGTGCCTGGAACACCGGGACAGGGGTAGGCTATGGCTACACCTTC. Translating it yields CAWNTGTGVGYGYTF.

The chain carries TRBV5-1 and TRBJ2-7; no clear D gene. With 1 base removed from V and 6 bases from J, the gap between germline ends came to 8 bases. There are 12 residues in the CDR3. Germline values: CDR1 SGHRS, CDR2 YFSETQ. CDR3 DNA: TGCGCCAGCAGCTTGTATAGAGGCGAGCAGTACTTC. Translating it yields CASSLYRGEQYF.

The V call is TRBV10-2, the J call TRBJ2-5; D is undetermined. Germline V gene lookup returns CDR1 WSHSY and CDR2 SAAADI. Trimming left V 6 bases short and J 5 bases short, with 7 bases between. This CDR3 is 11 amino acids long. DNA for the CDR3: TGCGCCAGCAGAGAGCTGGAGACCCAGTACTTC. As protein: CASRELETQYF.

The chain is built from TRBV9 and TRBJ2-1; a weak D match, TRBD1 (5 bases). V was trimmed by 4 bases and J by 6 bases, leaving 20 bases between them. CDR3 length equals 16 residues. Germline V gene lookup returns CDR1 SGDLS and CDR2 YYNGEE. CDR3 DNA sequence: TGTGCCAGCAGCCCGAACCCGGACAACCCAACCAATGAGCAGTTCTTC. Its protein is CASSPNPDNPTNEQFF.

The rearrangement joins TRBV30 to TRBJ2-6; TRBD2 is a possible D gene (6 bases). From germline, CDR1 is GTSNPN and CDR2 SVGIG (reference sequence). This CDR3 is 14 amino acids long. The V end was cut by 3 bases, the J end by 3 bases, with 9 bases between. DNA for the CDR3: TGTGCCTGGAGCGGGGGAATTGGGGCCAACGTCCTGACTTTC. This codes for CAWSGGIGANVLTF.

The CDR3 DNA reads as TGTGCCAGCGGACGGGACAGGGAGGGCACTGAAGCTTTCTTT. Its translation: CASGRDREGTEAFF. The rearrangement links TRBV6-1 to TRBJ1-1; 9 nucleotides match TRBD1. Germline-derived CDR1 and CDR2 are MNHNS and SASEGT. The CDR3 has 14 residues. The junction had 8 bases not matched to a gene; V was cut back by 8 bases and J by 4 bases.

The rearrangement joins TRBV11-2 to TRBJ1-1; possibly TRBD1 for D (6 bases). The CDR3 is 13 amino acids. The germline V and J ends were trimmed by 0 bases and 8 bases, with 10 bases remaining between them. CDR1 SGHAT and CDR2 FQNNGV come from the germline V gene. This CDR3 is CASSLDLGQEAFF. DNA of the CDR3: TGTGCCAGCAGCTTAGATCTGGGACAAGAAGCTTTCTTT.

V usage is TRBV18 and J usage is TRBJ1-2, with no clear D. The CDR3 is made up of 15 amino acids. Trimming took 1 base from V and 0 from J, leaving 9 bases between them. Germline loops: CDR1 KGHSH, CDR2 LQKENI. The CDR3 DNA reads as TGTGCCAGCTCACCACTAGTCTCCCCTAACTATGGCTACACCTTC. This translates into CASSPLVSPNYGYTF.

The chain recombines TRBV27 with TRBJ2-1; 9 nucleotides align to TRBD1. The V segment lost 4 bases and the J segment 6 bases; nucleotides outside the gene matches: 7. Germline V lookup: CDR1 MNHEY, CDR2 SMNVEV (reference sequence). The CDR3 has 15 amino acids. CDR3 sequence reads: CASSSPGTGFNEQFF. The CDR3 DNA reads as TGTGCCAGCAGTTCGCCCGGGACAGGGTTCAATGAGCAGTTCTTC.

The gene calls are TRBV7-9 and TRBJ1-2; 10 positions agree with TRBD1. With 5 bases clipped from V and 4 bases from J, the junction kept 7 bases outside the gene matches. Germline-derived CDR1 and CDR2 are SEHNR and FQNEAQ (reference sequence). The CDR3 totals 15 residues. The CDR3 bases are TGTGCCAGCAGCATCGGGGACAGGGGCTCCTATGGCTACACCTTC. Translating it yields CASSIGDRGSYGYTF.

V and J are TRBV7-2 and TRBJ2-5; TRBD2 matches at 8 bases. The last part of the DNA fits TRBJ2-7 better; the J call may be wrong. CDR3 length: 15 residues. Germline loops: CDR1 SGHTA, CDR2 FQGNSA. The CDR3 is CASSPWTSRSYEQYF. In DNA, the CDR3 is TGTGCCAGCAGCCCCTGGACTAGCCGCTCCTACGAGCAGTACTTC.